This T cell receptor (beta chain) was sequenced during a study of TIL therapy for anti-PD-1-resistant metastatic lung cancer. Indicated time point: pre-treatment sample, taken before nivolumab and TIL therapy. Most excised metastases sampled were pleural nodules or supraclavicular lymph nodes. The libraries were made with immunoSEQ v3. Clones were read by immunoSEQ multiplex PCR, and TCRdb kept only the in-frame ones, dropping some. The sample has 9,000 to 9,500 clones; around 75% are singletons. Sequenced here: tumor tissue, sampled at baseline. This sequence originates from a person between 30 and 80 years old with non-small cell lung cancer.

CDR3 bases: TGTGCCAGCGATAACAGGGGGCTGAACACTGAAGCTTTCTTT. Translated: CASDNRGLNTEAFF. J is TRBJ1-1 and V is TRBV2; 9 bases line up with TRBD1. Per the germline V gene, CDR1 is SNHLY and CDR2 is FYNNEI. The V and J ends lost 8 bases and 0 bases, in that order; junction bases with no gene match: 4. The CDR3 length is 14 residues.